This record covers a single T cell receptor beta chain. Its target is not known. The CDR3 has 15 residues. Germline V CDR1 and CDR2: SGHTA, FQGNSA. V lost 3 bases, J lost 1 base, and 13 bases lay in between. These data are taken from a study of OX40 agonist ivuxolimab in advanced cancers. Study context: Participants could have had prior anti-PD-1, anti-PD-L1 or anti-CTLA-4 therapy, and around 40% had some.

Study-wide points: Some of the nonresponding patients also showed low levels of normalized T-cell clonal expansion.

Sequencing was performed with immunoSEQ multiplex PCR; in TCRdb, only in-frame clones are kept and a portion is missing. The sample consists of roughly 46,000 clones, approximately 88% of them appearing once. The chain joins TRBV7-2 to TRBJ2-7; TRBD2 might be the D (6 bases). This TCR derives from an adult with an advanced solid tumor such as melanoma, head and neck, liver or kidney cancer. The source material was CD4+ or CD8+ T cells sorted from blood, sampled in a trial of the OX40 agonist ivuxolimab. Here the CDR3 DNA reads TGTGCCAGCAGCTTTACCGGGACTGCTTCCTACGAGCAGTACTTC. Its protein product is CASSFTGTASYEQYF.